This TCR beta chain is drawn from a study of blood T cell repertoires in COVID-19. The wider study: The samples span acute and convalescent COVID-19 from the United States, Italy and Spain. Sample material is recorded as cDNA or gDNA derived from T cells, B-cell-depleted T cells, or PBMCs.

Original processing notes: For nucleated cells, counts were estimated from reference gene primer amplification. Repertoires were generated with immunoSEQ multiplex PCR, while TCRdb's copy carries only in-frame clones and drops some. The V and J calls and clone size are taken from that table; D and trimming were inferred from the DNA. The sample contains around 200,000 clones, about nine tenths of which appear only once. The germline V gene has CDR1 MNHEY and CDR2 SVGAGI. Between the trimmed V and J ends, which lost 5 bases and 0 bases, there was a span of 7 bases. There are 13 residues in the CDR3. The TCR originated in a man aged 18 to 30 with active or convalescent COVID-19. The rearrangement links TRBV6-5 to TRBJ1-1; D not certain. Material: peripheral blood. The CDR3 reads CASSPHLNTEAFF. As DNA, the CDR3 is TGTGCCAGCAGTCCACACCTGAACACTGAAGCTTTCTTT.